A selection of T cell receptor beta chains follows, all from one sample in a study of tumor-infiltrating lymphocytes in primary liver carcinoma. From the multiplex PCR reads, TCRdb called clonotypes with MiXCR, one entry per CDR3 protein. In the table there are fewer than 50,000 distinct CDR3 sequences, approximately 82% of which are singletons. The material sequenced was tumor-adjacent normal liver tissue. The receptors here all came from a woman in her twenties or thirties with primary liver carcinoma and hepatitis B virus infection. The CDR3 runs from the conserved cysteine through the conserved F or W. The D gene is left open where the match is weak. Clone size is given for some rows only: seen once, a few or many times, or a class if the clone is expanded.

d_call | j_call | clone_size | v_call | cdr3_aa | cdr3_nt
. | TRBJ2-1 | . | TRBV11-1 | CASSFGADNEQFF | TGTGCCAGCAGCTTCGGCGCGGATAATGAGCAGTTCTTC
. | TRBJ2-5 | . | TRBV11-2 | CASSTRIGDAKGTQYF | TGTGCCAGCAGCACAAGAATAGGGGACGCGAAAGGGACCCAGTACTTC
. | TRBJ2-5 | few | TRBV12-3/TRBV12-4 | CASSTYPGSETQYF | TGTGCCAGCAGCACCTACCCCGGGAGCGAGACCCAGTACTTC
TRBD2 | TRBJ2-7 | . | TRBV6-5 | CASSVARETSGQYF | TGTGCCAGCAGTGTAGCGCGGGAGACTTCCGGGCAGTACTTC
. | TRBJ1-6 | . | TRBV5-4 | CASSSQSRGFADLPLHF | TGTGCCAGCAGCTCACAAAGCCGTGGGTTTGCGGACTTACCCCTCCACTTT
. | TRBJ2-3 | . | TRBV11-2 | CASSLDGHAITDTQYF | TGTGCCAGCAGCTTAGACGGACATGCGATCACAGATACGCAGTATTTT
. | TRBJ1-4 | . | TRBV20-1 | CSAHPGPVNEKLFF | TGCAGTGCTCACCCCGGGCCCGTTAATGAAAAACTGTTTTTT
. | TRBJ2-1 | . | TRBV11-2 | CASNFDFNGQFF | TGTGCCAGCAACTTCGACTTCAATGGGCAGTTCTTC
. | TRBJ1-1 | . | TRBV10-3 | CAISGSDYDTEAFF | TGTGCCATCAGTGGGTCGGACTATGACACTGAAGCTTTCTTT
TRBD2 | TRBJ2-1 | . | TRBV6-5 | CASSYSGRGNEQLF | TGTGCCAGCAGTTACTCCGGGAGGGGCAATGAGCAGCTCTTC
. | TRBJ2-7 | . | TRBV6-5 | CVSGSRVRAKDEQYF | TGTGTCAGTGGTTCTAGGGTCCGAGCTAAGGACGAGCAGTACTTC
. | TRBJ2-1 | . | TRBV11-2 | CASSRRGAYNEKLF | TGTGCCAGCAGCCGTCGAGGGGCCTACAATGAGAAGTTATTC
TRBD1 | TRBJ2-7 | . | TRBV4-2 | CASIQDRDREDYF | TGTGCCAGCATCCAAGATAGGGACAGGGAGGATTACTTC
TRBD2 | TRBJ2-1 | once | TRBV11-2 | CASDLGGTCNEQFF | TGCGCCAGCGACCTCGGGGGGACGTGTAATGAGCAGTTCTTC
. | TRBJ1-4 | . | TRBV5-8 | CASSLRFGEGVKLFF | TGTGCCAGCAGCTTACGGTTTGGGGAAGGTGTGAAACTGTTTTTT
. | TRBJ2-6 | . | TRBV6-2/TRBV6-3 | CASSFQGSRANVLTF | TGTGCCAGCAGTTTCCAGGGCTCTAGGGCCAACGTCCTGACTTTC
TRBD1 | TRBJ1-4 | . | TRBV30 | CAWSVGTGRYEVLFF | TGTGCCTGGAGTGTCGGGACAGGGCGATATGAAGTACTGTTTTTT
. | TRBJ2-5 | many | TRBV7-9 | CASSDPPGVQETQYF | TGTGCCAGCAGCGACCCACCTGGGGTCCAAGAGACCCAGTACTTC
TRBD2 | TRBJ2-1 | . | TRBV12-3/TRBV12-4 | CASILTGGPSEHFF | TGTGCCAGCATTTTAACGGGAGGGCCCAGTGAGCATTTCTTC
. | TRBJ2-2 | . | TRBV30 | CAWSADTNTGELFF | TGTGCCTGGAGCGCGGATACGAACACCGGGGAGCTGTTTTTT
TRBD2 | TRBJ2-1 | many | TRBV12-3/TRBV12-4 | CASSFAGGRGNEQFF | TGTGCCAGCAGTTTCGCGGGAGGGCGGGGAAATGAGCAGTTCTTC
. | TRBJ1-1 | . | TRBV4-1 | CASSNPLNTEAFF | TGCGCCAGCAGCAACCCCCTGAACACTGAAGCTTTCTTC
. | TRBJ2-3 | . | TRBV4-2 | CASSQVRGESTDTQYF | TGTGCCAGCAGCCAAGTGCGTGGCGAGAGTACAGATACGCAGTATTTT
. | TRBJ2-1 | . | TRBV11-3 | CTSIFVARSYNEQFF | TGTACCAGCATCTTCGTGGCCCGCTCCTACAATGAGCAGTTCTTC
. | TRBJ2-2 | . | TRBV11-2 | CASSLTGAGGELFF | TGTGCCAGCAGCTTAACTGGGGCGGGCGGGGAGCTATTTTTT
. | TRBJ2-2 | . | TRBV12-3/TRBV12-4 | CPSSFATGELFF | TGTCCCAGCAGTTTTGCCACAGGGGAGCTGTTTTTT
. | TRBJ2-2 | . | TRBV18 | CASSLPSEANTGELFF | TGTGCCAGCTCATTACCTAGCGAAGCGAACACCGGGGAGCTGTTTTTT
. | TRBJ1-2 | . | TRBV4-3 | CASSPSSEITGYTF | TGCGCCAGCAGCCCATCCAGTGAGATCACTGGCTACACCTTC
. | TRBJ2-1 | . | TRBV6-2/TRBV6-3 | CASSWAALLNEQFF | TGTGCCAGCAGTTGGGCGGCTCTCCTCAATGAGCAGTTCTTC
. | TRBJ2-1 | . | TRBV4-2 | CASSQGPVAAGQNEQFF | TGTGCCAGCAGCCAGGGCCCCGTGGCAGCGGGTCAAAATGAGCAGTTCTTC
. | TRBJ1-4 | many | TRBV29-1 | CSVVGQGEKLFF | TGCAGCGTTGTTGGGCAGGGGGAAAAACTGTTTTTT
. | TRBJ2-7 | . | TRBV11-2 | CASGPDSEQYF | TGTGCCAGCGGTCCAGACAGTGAACAGTACTTC
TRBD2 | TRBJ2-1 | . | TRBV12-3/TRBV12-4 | CAGNFGTSQFF | TGTGCCGGCAATTTCGGGACTAGTCAGTTCTTC
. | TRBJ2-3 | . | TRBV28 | CASSYGHMQYF | TGTGCCAGCAGTTACGGTCATATGCAATATTTT
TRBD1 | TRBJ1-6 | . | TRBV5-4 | CASSTYDRGITYNSPFHF | TGTGCCAGCAGCACCTACGACAGGGGGATTACCTATAATTCACCCTTCCATTTT
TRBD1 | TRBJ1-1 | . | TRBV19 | CVSRQGFTEAFF | TGTGTCAGCCGACAGGGGTTCACTGAAGCTTTCTTT
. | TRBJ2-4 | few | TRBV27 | CASRPPPPRDF | TGTGCCAGCAGACCCCCGCCACCCAGGGACTTC
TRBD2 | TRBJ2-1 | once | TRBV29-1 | CSVESPGLTGARFF | TGCAGCGTTGAATCACCGGGACTAACGGGAGCCCGGTTCTTC
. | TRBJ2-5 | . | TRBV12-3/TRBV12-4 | CASPNTGQGTQYF | TGTGCCAGCCCAAATACAGGGCAAGGGACCCAGTACTTC
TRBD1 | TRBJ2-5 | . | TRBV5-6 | CASSFGTGGEIQYF | TGTGCCAGCAGCTTTGGGACAGGAGGAGAGATCCAGTACTTC
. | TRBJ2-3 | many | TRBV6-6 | CASSSTLDRGGQIGQYF | TGTGCCAGCAGTTCCACCTTAGACCGGGGAGGCCAGATAGGGCAGTATTTT
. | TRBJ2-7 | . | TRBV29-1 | CSVDTGYVDEQYF | TGCAGCGTCGATACAGGGTATGTCGACGAGCAGTACTTC
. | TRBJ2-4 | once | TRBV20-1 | CSASEHIRIQYF | TGCAGTGCTAGTGAACATATTCGCATTCAGTACTTC
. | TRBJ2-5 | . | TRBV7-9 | CASSLVGHTQETQYF | TGTGCCAGCAGCTTAGTCGGGCACACTCAAGAGACCCAGTACTTC
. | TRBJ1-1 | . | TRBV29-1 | CSLNHGTEAIF | TGCAGCCTAAACCACGGCACTGAAGCTATCTTT
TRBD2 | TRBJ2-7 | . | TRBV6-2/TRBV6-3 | CTRSPFAGAMNEQYF | TGTACCAGGAGCCCGTTTGCGGGAGCCATGAACGAGCAGTACTTC
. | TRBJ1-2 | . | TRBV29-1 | CSVPGNCRYTF | TGCAGCGTTCCGGGGAACTGTCGCTACACCTTC
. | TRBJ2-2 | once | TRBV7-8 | CAGSLDGLGSGELFF | TGTGCCGGCAGCTTGGACGGGCTGGGCTCCGGGGAGTTGTTTTTT
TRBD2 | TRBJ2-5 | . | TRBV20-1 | CSARGQRLAGGTQYF | TGCAGTGCTAGAGGCCAGCGGCTAGCGGGGGGGACCCAGTACTTC